This TCR beta chain was found in a study of early T cells in non-severe SARS-CoV-2 infection. The overall study: Sequenced bulk RNA came from whole blood that was unsorted, and chains were unpaired. General study points: Clonotype matching in VDJdb favored anti-spike CD8 responses and did not capture private and CD4 specificities.

For this clonotype: Its antigen is not known.

Molecules of cDNA were individually given unique molecular identifiers that were attached to them. A single record per CDR3 protein comes from TCRdb applying MiXCR to the 5' RACE reads. Of some 89,000 distinct CDR3 sequences listed, 11% are singletons. The CDR3 totals 13 residues. V lost 0 bases and J lost 3, with 3 bases in between. Germline values: CDR1 SGHDN, CDR2 FVKESK. The clonotype originates from an adult who was a healthcare worker with PCR-confirmed SARS-CoV-2 infection or an uninfected control (not recorded which). The source was whole blood, collected at baseline. The rearrangement joins TRBV14 to TRBJ1-5, with D unclear. CDR3 coding DNA: TGTGCCAGCAGCCAAGATTCCAATCAGCCCCAGCATTTT. Translated, it gives CASSQDSNQPQHF.